Following are 20 T cell receptor beta chains from one sample sequenced in a study of cytomegalovirus exposure and HLA in healthy donors. A multiplex PCR was run with 60 Vbeta primers and 13 Jbeta primers. Generated by immunoSEQ multiplex PCR, the TCRdb table keeps only in-frame clones and is missing some. This table holds around 160,000 clones, around 80% found once. The sample was PBMCs. The source is a man aged 35-49 years in good health and CMV-seropositive.

The V call is TRBV19, the J call TRBJ2-5; D might be TRBD1 (5 bases). Germline V gene data show CDR1 as LNHDA and CDR2 as SQIVND (reference sequence). The ends were cut back, 4 bases at V and 4 bases at J, with 16 bases in the middle. The CDR3 is 15 residues long. Here the CDR3 DNA reads TGTGCCAGTAGTAAAGGGGTGGTGGGAAGAGAGACCCAGTACTTC. Its translation is CASSKGVVGRETQYF.

In this sample, this clone turned up once. The chain has TRBV5-5 and TRBJ2-2; 14 nucleotides line up with TRBD2. The CDR3 runs to 17 residues. The junction had 7 bases not matched to a gene; V was cut back by 4 bases and J by 5 bases. Germline CDR1 and CDR2: SGHKS and YYEKEE (reference sequence). The CDR3 nucleotides read TGTGCCAGCAGCCTGGGACTAGCGGGAGAAGGGACCGGGGAGCTGTTTTTT. This codes for CASSLGLAGEGTGELFF.

The rearrangement joins TRBV6-1 to TRBJ1-5; D unclear. The CDR3 runs 15 residues. CDR1 and CDR2 from the germline V gene are MNHNS and SASEGT. V was pared by 2 bases and J by 0 bases, with 8 bases between. The chain's CDR3 is CASSETGFSNQPQHF. Here the CDR3 DNA reads TGTGCCAGCAGTGAAACGGGGTTTAGCAATCAGCCCCAGCATTTT.

The chain has TRBV19 and TRBJ1-2; D remains unclear. V dropped 3 bases and J dropped 8 bases, with 13 bases sitting between them. The CDR3 is 13 residues long. Germline-derived CDR1 and CDR2 are LNHDA and SQIVND (reference sequence). CDR3 coding DNA: TGTGCCAGTAGTATGCTCGCGAGAAGCGGCTACACCTTC. Its translation: CASSMLARSGYTF. Looking up the rest from reference TRBV19 and TRBJ1-2 gives the full variable domain: DGGITQSPKYLFRKEGQNVTLSCEQNLNHDAMYWYRQDPGQGLRLIYYSQIVNDFQKGDIAEGYSVSREKKESFPLTVTSAQKNPTAFYLCASSMLARSGYTFGSGTRLTVV.

This clone was observed a single time. The same CDR3 also results from other DNA sequences found in this sample. The chain combines TRBV2 with TRBJ2-7, with 9 bases lining up with TRBD1. Germline-derived CDR1 and CDR2 are SNHLY and FYNNEI. V gave up 5 bases and J gave up 2 bases; unmatched junction bases: 1. The CDR3 is 13 residues long. CDR3 sequence reads: CASSRTGAYEQYF. Written as DNA, the CDR3 is TGTGCCAGCAGTCGGACAGGGGCCTACGAGCAGTACTTC.

V is TRBV18 and J is TRBJ1-1, with 9 bases fitting TRBD1. The CDR3 contains 16 residues. V was pared by 3 bases and J by 5 bases, with 10 bases of the junction left unmatched. Germline values: CDR1 KGHSH, CDR2 LQKENI. CDR3 residues: CASSPPTGGLLTEAFF. The CDR3 DNA is TGTGCCAGCTCACCCCCGACAGGGGGGCTCTTAACTGAAGCTTTCTTT.

The gene calls are TRBV6-5 and TRBJ2-2; possibly TRBD1 for D (5 bases). The ends were cut back, 4 bases at V and 5 bases at J, with 17 bases in the middle. The CDR3 has 16 residues. Looked up from germline, CDR1 is MNHEY and CDR2 is SVGAGI. Here the CDR3 reads CASSFGRTAGTGELFF. The CDR3 DNA follows: TGTGCCAGCAGTTTCGGACGGACCGCAGGGACCGGGGAGCTGTTTTTT.

This clone has just a few counts. V usage is TRBV11-1 and J usage is TRBJ1-1, with unresolved D. Looked up from germline, CDR1 is SGHAT and CDR2 is FQDESV (reference sequence). This CDR3 contains 14 residues. The V and J ends lost 0 bases and 8 bases respectively, with 13 bases between them. In DNA form, the CDR3 reads TGTGCCAGCAGCTTAGCGCTAGGCCGCGGGGAAGCTTTCTTT. Translation: CASSLALGRGEAFF.

The CDR3 DNA follows: TGTGCCAGCAGTTTACTAGCGGGAGGTAGCACAGATACGCAGTATTTT. Protein: CASSLLAGGSTDTQYF. The rearrangement uses TRBV6-5 and TRBJ2-3; 12 nucleotides match TRBD2. Germline V gene data show CDR1 as MNHEY and CDR2 as SVGAGI. V was pared by 4 bases and J by 0 bases, with 2 bases of the junction left unmatched. CDR3 size: 16 residues.

The V and J genes are TRBV11-2 and TRBJ2-5; the match to TRBD2 covers 7 bases. The DNA end is more similar to TRBJ2-7, so the J call may be wrong. Germline V gene sequence: CDR1 SGHAT, CDR2 FQNNGV. The CDR3 length is 16 residues. The CDR3 nucleotides read TGTGCCAGCAGCTTAAGGATGGGAGGGCTCGACTACGAGCAGTACTTC. As protein: CASSLRMGGLDYEQYF.

The chain couples TRBV30 to TRBJ2-1; the D is unclear. Trimming took 0 bases from V and 7 from J, leaving 13 bases between them. The V gene's germline CDR1 is GTSNPN and CDR2 SVGIG (reference sequence). The length of the CDR3 is 14 residues. In DNA, the CDR3 is TGTGCCTGGAGTGTAAAGGCCTCTAGGAATGAGCAGTTCTTC. Translation gives CAWSVKASRNEQFF.

The chain is built from TRBV12-5 and TRBJ2-1; D not certain. The CDR3 sequence is 12 residues long. CDR1 and CDR2 (germline): LGHNT, FRNRAP. Trimming removed 6 bases from V and 7 bases from J, with 10 bases in between. CDR3 nucleotide sequence: TGTGCTAGTGGAACCGCCGGGAATGAGCAGTTCTTC. The encoded protein is CASGTAGNEQFF.

The chain is built from TRBV19 and TRBJ2-2; D is possibly TRBD1 (5 bases). The germline V gene has CDR1 LNHDA and CDR2 SQIVND (reference sequence). The CDR3 has 15 residues. V lost 3 bases to trimming and J lost 4 bases, with 12 bases between them. The CDR3 loop reads CASSIGVQGTGELFF. CDR3 in DNA: TGTGCCAGTAGTATTGGGGTGCAGGGCACCGGGGAGCTGTTTTTT.

In its sample, this clone was seen once. V and J are TRBV7-2 and TRBJ1-6; 8 nucleotides agree with TRBD1. Germline loops: CDR1 SGHTA, CDR2 FQGNSA. Germline trimming cut 5 bases from V and 10 bases from J; bases unmatched to any gene: 13. This CDR3 is 16 amino acids long. The CDR3 region is CASSTGQGGVRSPLHF. The CDR3 DNA reads TGTGCCAGCAGCACAGGACAGGGAGGGGTCCGATCACCCCTCCACTTT.

The chain employs TRBV11-2 and TRBJ2-7, with 7 positions matching TRBD1. Losses at the gene ends were 2 bases for V and 4 bases for J; bases not matched to a gene: 2. This CDR3 contains 13 residues. Looked up from germline, CDR1 is SGHAT and CDR2 is FQNNGV. The CDR3 sequence: CASSLSGGYEQYF. CDR3 DNA: TGTGCCAGCAGCTTATCAGGGGGTTACGAGCAGTACTTC.

DNA for the CDR3: TGTGCCAGCAGTTACTCTCGTTCTGGGGCCAACGTCCTGACTTTC. Translation: CASSYSRSGANVLTF. The chain couples TRBV6-5 to TRBJ2-6; D gene unclear. Germline V gives CDR1 MNHEY, CDR2 SVGAGI. The CDR3 sequence is 15 residues long. V was trimmed by 0 bases and J by 1 base, leaving 4 bases between them.

The rearrangement links TRBV7-3 to TRBJ2-3; D is perhaps TRBD1 (5 bases). The CDR3 has 12 amino acids. Germline assignment: CDR1 SGHTA and CDR2 FQGTGA. V was trimmed by 5 bases and J by 5 bases, leaving 8 bases between them. CDR3 sequence reads: CASSQGGDTQYF. The CDR3 DNA reads TGTGCCAGCAGCCAGGGTGGAGATACGCAGTATTTT.

This clone was recorded only once. The J gene is TRBJ2-5, the V gene TRBV4-2; 7 bases agree with TRBD1. Germline CDR1 and CDR2: LGHNA and YNFKEQ. This CDR3 comprises 15 residues. The V gene end was trimmed by 6 bases and the J gene end by 2 bases; junction bases not matched to a gene: 9. CDR3 amino acids: CASSKLTGVQETQYF. Written as DNA, the CDR3 is TGTGCCAGCAGTAAATTAACAGGGGTACAAGAGACCCAGTACTTC.

There are a few counts of this clone. J is TRBJ1-1 and V is TRBV11-2; the D is unclear. The V and J ends lost 2 bases and 8 bases respectively, with 9 bases between them. This CDR3 has 12 amino acids. The germline CDR1 and CDR2 sequences are SGHAT and FQNNGV. This CDR3 reads CASSLRGREAFF. The CDR3 DNA reads TGTGCCAGCAGCTTAAGAGGAAGGGAAGCTTTCTTT.

The rearrangement links TRBV9 to TRBJ2-2, with TRBD1 matching over 8 bases. CDR3 size: 15 residues. Per germline, CDR1 SGDLS and CDR2 YYNGEE. Trimming removed 6 bases from V and 2 bases from J; junction bases left unmatched: 6. This CDR3 is CASTRQGLNTGELFF. CDR3 in DNA: TGTGCCAGCACTAGACAGGGGCTAAACACCGGGGAGCTGTTTTTT.